These T cell receptor beta chains were read from a single sample in a study of shared clonotypes between healthy human individuals. The protocol was immunoSEQ multiplex PCR, while the TCRdb copy is restricted to in-frame clones and leaves out a portion. The table shows about 2.4 million clones, with 93% occurring only once. The sample comprised naive CD4+ T cells from PBMCs. The receptors originated from a man aged 18-30 years in good health. Some clones in this sample may be carry-over from other donors' samples. Each CDR3 is given with its conserved first and last residue. Fields, in order: clone size, V gene, J gene, D gene, CDR3 DNA, CDR3 protein. A D gene is named only where the DNA matches it firmly. Not every row has a clone size; where given, it reads once, few, many or a size class.

-	TRBV7-9	TRBJ1-2	TRBD1	TGTGCCAGCAGCTTAGCCTCTCCGGGACAGGGCTATGGCTACACCTTC	CASSLASPGQGYGYTF
-	TRBV5-5	TRBJ2-1	TRBD2	TGTGCCAGCAGCTTGACTAGCGGGAATCCGGAGTTCTTC	CASSLTSGNPEFF
-	TRBV10-3	TRBJ1-6	-	TGTGCCATCAGTGACCCACCGAGGCAGCATAATTCACCCCTCCACTTT	CAISDPPRQHNSPLHF
-	TRBV28	TRBJ2-3	-	TGTGCCAGCAGTTCTAGCCCGGGCCAGCAGACAGATACGCAGTATTTT	CASSSSPGQQTDTQYF
-	TRBV6-5	TRBJ2-7	-	TGTGCCAGCGGGACCTCCTACGAGCAGTACTTC	CASGTSYEQYF
-	TRBV4-1	TRBJ2-7	-	TGCGCCAGCAGCCAAGATAAGGGCAGGGGTTCCTACGAGCAGTACTTC	CASSQDKGRGSYEQYF
-	TRBV28	TRBJ1-5	-	TGTGCCAGCAGCCCCTCGGACAGAAACAATCAGCCCCAGCATTTT	CASSPSDRNNQPQHF
-	TRBV19	TRBJ1-5	TRBD1	TGTGCCAGTACTAACAGGGGCCGCAATCAGCCCCAGCATTTT	CASTNRGRNQPQHF
-	TRBV28	TRBJ2-2	TRBD1	TGTGCCAGCAGAACAGGGGTAACCGGGGAGCTGTTTTTT	CASRTGVTGELFF
-	TRBV19	TRBJ1-5	-	TGTGCCAGTACCAGAACGGGGACTTTAGGAAATCAGCCCCAGCATTTT	CASTRTGTLGNQPQHF
-	TRBV27	TRBJ1-2	-	TGTGCCAGCAGTCAATCCCCCCGGGGGGCCGCTAACTATGGCTACACCTTC	CASSQSPRGAANYGYTF
-	TRBV5-1	TRBJ1-2	TRBD1	TGCGCCAGCAGCTGGGGGACAGCTCCTAACTATGGCTACACCTTC	CASSWGTAPNYGYTF
-	TRBV2	TRBJ2-5	-	TGTGCCAGCGCAGACGCGCGGGCCCAAGAGACCCAGTACTTC	CASADARAQETQYF
-	TRBV5-5	TRBJ1-1	TRBD1	TGTGCCAGCAGTCGGACAGGGGCGAACACTGAAGCTTTCTTT	CASSRTGANTEAFF
-	TRBV5-1	TRBJ2-1	-	TGCGCCAGCAGCTTGCCCCGGCTAGCCTACAATGAGCAGTTCTTC	CASSLPRLAYNEQFF
-	TRBV7-2	TRBJ2-3	-	TGTGCCAGCAGCTTCGACACATACACAGATACGCAGTATTTT	CASSFDTYTDTQYF
-	TRBV5-1	TRBJ2-5	-	TGCGCCAGCACCCGACAGAGCCAAGAGACCCAGTACTTC	CASTRQSQETQYF
-	TRBV5-1	TRBJ2-7	TRBD2	TGCGCCAGCAGCTTGATGGCTAGCGGGAGGAGTGGCGAGCAGTACTTC	CASSLMASGRSGEQYF
-	TRBV10-3	TRBJ2-3	TRBD1	TGTGCCATCAGTGACGGGACAGTTGGGGGAGGCACAGATACGCAGTATTTT	CAISDGTVGGGTDTQYF
-	TRBV4-2	TRBJ2-1	TRBD2	TGTGCCAGCAGCCAAGTCGATAGCGGGAGCGTCTTCTTC	CASSQVDSGSVFF
-	TRBV7-2	TRBJ2-1	-	TGTGCCAGCTCTATGGACGCTCGTACCAATGAGCAGTTCTTC	CASSMDARTNEQFF
-	TRBV9	TRBJ2-3	-	TGTGCCAGCAGCAGGGCTAGCAGCACAGATACGCAGTATTTT	CASSRASSTDTQYF
-	TRBV6-5	TRBJ2-5	TRBD1	TGTGCCAGCTCCACTGACAGGGACGAGACCCAGTACTTC	CASSTDRDETQYF
-	TRBV28	TRBJ1-1	-	TGTGCCAGCAGTGGTGGCGAAGCTTTCTTT	CASSGGEAFF
-	TRBV25-1	TRBJ1-3	-	TGTGCCAGCAGTGTAGTCTCTGGAAACACCATATATTTT	CASSVVSGNTIYF
once	TRBV14	TRBJ2-3	TRBD2	TGTGCCAGCAGCCAACCCAGGACTAGCGGGAGGGCGACAGATACGCAGTATTTT	CASSQPRTSGRATDTQYF